This TCR beta chain originates from a study of vaccination and CD4 T cells after COVID-19. The wider study: Collection of post-vaccine samples followed dose two by a median approximately 76 days, spanning a range of 14 to 241.

The junction had 6 bases not matched to a gene; V was cut back by 5 bases and J by 6 bases. This CDR3 spans 14 amino acids. CDR1 and CDR2 (germline): MNHNS, SASEGT. Findings of the study overall: When vaccine-specific clones from convalescent patients were examined, 304 of 307 were spike mono-reactive.

Treatment specified: roughly 11-day PBMC culture with coronavirus spike peptide pools or control peptides (ViraFEST assay). It was with 8.5 to 10 IU/ml IL-2 and roughly 9.1 ug/ml peptide pools that about 2 million PBMCs per well were cultured. CD4+ T cells that had been cultured provided DNA sequenced with the Oncomine TCR Beta short-read assay. After culture, CD4+ T cells served as the source for genomic DNA extraction. TCRdb used MiXCR to reprocess the PCR reads, holding one entry per CDR3 protein. This sample has almost 15,000 distinct CDR3 sequences, with about 74% found just once. Worth noting for this clonotype: Its antigen is currently unknown.

Sequencing was performed on CD4+ T cells from blood, cultured in vitro. The V and J genes are TRBV6-1 and TRBJ2-1; 8 nucleotides align to TRBD1. This clonotype was sampled from a human donor who had recovered from COVID-19. CDR3 in DNA: TGTGCCAGCAGTAACAGACAGGGGAGCAATGAGCAGTTCTTC. Residues: CASSNRQGSNEQFF.